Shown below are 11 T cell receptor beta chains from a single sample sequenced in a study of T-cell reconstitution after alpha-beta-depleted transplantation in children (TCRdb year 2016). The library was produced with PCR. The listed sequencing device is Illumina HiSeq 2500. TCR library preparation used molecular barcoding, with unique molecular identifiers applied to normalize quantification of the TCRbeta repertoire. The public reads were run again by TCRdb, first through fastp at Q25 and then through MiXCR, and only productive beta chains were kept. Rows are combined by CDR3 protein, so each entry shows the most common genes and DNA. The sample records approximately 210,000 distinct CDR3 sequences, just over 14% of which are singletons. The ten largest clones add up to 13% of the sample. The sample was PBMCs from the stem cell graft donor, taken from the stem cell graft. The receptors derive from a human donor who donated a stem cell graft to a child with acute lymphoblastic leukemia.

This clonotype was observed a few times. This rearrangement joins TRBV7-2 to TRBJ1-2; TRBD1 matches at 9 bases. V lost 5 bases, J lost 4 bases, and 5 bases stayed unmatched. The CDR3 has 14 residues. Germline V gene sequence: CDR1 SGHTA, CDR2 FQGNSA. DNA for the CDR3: TGTGCCAGCAGCGTGGGACAGGGCGTCTATGGCTACACCTTC. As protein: CASSVGQGVYGYTF.

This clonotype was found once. The CDR3 here is CSAADSYEQYF. DNA for the CDR3: TGCAGCGCCGCGGACTCCTACGAGCAGTACTTC. The V call is TRBV29-1, the J call TRBJ2-7; no clear D. V was clipped by 7 bases and J by 0 bases, with 7 bases between them. Germline V gene lookup returns CDR1 SQVTM and CDR2 ANQGSEA. This CDR3 region has 11 residues.

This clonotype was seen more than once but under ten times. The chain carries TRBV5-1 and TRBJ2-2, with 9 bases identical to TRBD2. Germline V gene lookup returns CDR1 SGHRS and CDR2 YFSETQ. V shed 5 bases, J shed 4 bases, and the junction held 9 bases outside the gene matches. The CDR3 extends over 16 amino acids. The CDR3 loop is CASRLGTSPPTGELFF. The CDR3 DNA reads TGCGCCAGCAGGCTAGGGACTAGCCCTCCCACCGGGGAGCTGTTTTTT.

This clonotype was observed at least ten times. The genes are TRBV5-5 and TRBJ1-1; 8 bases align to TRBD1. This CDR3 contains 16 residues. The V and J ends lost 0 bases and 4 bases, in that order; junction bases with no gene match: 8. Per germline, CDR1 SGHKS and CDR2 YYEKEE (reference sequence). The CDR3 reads CASSLAASGTGTEAFF. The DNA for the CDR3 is TGTGCCAGCAGCTTGGCCGCATCCGGGACAGGCACTGAAGCTTTCTTT.

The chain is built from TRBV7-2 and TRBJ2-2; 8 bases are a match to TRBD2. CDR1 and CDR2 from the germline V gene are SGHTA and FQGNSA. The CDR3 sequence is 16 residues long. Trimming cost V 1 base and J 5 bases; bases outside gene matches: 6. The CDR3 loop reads CASSLELAESTGELFF. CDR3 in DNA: TGTGCCAGCAGCTTAGAACTAGCGGAGTCTACCGGGGAGCTGTTTTTT.

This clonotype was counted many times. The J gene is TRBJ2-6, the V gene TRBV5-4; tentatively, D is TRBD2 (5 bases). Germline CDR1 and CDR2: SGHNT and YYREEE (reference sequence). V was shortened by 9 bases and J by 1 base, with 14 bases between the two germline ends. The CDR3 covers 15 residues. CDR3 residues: CATQLGSSGANVLTF. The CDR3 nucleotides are TGTGCCACCCAACTAGGTTCTTCTGGGGCCAACGTCCTGACTTTC.

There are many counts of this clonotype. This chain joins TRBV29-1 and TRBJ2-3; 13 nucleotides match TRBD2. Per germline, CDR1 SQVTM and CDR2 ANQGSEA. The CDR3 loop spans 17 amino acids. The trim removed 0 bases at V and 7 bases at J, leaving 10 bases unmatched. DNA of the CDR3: TGCAGCGTTGAAGAACGGGGACTAGCGGGACCTTTGTATACGCAGTATTTT. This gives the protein CSVEERGLAGPLYTQYF.

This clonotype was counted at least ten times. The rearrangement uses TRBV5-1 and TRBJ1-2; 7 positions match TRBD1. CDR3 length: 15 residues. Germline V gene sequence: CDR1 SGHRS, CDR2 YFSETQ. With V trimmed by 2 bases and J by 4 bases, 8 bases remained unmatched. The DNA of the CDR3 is TGCGCCAGCAGCTTTGGACAGGCACCCCCCTATGGCTACACCTTC. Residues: CASSFGQAPPYGYTF.

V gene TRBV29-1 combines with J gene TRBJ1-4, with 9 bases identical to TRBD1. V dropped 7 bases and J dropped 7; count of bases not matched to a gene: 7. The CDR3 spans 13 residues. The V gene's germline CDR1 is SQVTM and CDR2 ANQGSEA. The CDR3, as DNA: TGCAGCGGGGCCGAGGACAGGGGTGAAAAACTGTTTTTT. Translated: CSGAEDRGEKLFF.

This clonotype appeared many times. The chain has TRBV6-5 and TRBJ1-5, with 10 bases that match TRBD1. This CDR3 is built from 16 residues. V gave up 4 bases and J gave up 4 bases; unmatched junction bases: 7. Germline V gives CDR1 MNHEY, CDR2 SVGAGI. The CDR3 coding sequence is TGTGCCAGCAGTTCCAGGGACAGGGGAATGAATCAGCCCCAGCATTTT. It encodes CASSSRDRGMNQPQHF.

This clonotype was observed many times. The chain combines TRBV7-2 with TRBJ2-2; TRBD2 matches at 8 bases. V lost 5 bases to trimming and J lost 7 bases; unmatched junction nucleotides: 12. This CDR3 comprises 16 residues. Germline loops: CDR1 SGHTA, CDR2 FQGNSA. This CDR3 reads CASSLNSGSFIGELFF. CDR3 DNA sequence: TGTGCCAGCAGCCTAAACAGCGGGAGTTTTATCGGGGAGCTGTTTTTT. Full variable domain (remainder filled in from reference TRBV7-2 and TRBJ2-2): GAGVSQSPSNKVTEKGKDVELRCDPISGHTALYWYRQSLGQGLEFLIYFQGNSAPDKSGLPSDRFSAERTGGSVSTLTIQRTQQEDSAVYLCASSLNSGSFIGELFFGEGSRLTVL.